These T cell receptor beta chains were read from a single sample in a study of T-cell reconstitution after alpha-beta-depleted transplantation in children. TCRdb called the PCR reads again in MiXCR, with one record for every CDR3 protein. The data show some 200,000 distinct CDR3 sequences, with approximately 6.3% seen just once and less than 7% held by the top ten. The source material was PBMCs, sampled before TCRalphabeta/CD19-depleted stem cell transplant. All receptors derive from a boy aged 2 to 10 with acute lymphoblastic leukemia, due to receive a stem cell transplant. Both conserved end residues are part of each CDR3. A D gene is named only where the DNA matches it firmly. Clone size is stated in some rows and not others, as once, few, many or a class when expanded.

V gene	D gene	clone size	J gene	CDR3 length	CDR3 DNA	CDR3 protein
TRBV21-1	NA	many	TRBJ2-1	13	TGTGCCAGCAGCATACAGGAAAAGGATGAGCAGTTCTTC	CASSIQEKDEQFF
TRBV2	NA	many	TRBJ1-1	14	TGTGCCACCCAACCAACAGGTACTTACACTGAAGCTTTCTTT	CATQPTGTYTEAFF
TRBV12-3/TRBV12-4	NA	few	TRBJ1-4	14	TGTGCCAGCAGTCCGGGGGGGGGATCTGAAAAACTGTTTTTT	CASSPGGGSEKLFF
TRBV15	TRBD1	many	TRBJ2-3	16	TGTGCCACCACCCGACAGGGGGGATGGGGCACAGATACGCAGTATTTT	CATTRQGGWGTDTQYF
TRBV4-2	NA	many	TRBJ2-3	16	TGTGCCAGCAGCCAAGAGGCATACGGGGGCGCAGATACGCAGTATTTT	CASSQEAYGGADTQYF
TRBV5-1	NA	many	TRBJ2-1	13	TGCGCCAGCAGCGTCGGACAGTACAATGAGCAGTTCTTC	CASSVGQYNEQFF
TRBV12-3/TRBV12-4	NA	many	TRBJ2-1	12	TGTGCCAGCAACGGGTTTGGCTATGAGCAGTTCTTC	CASNGFGYEQFF
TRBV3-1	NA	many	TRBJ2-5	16	TGTGCCAGCAGCCAAGTATTAAGGATACCACAAGAGACCCAGTACTTC	CASSQVLRIPQETQYF
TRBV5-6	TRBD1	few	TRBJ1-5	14	TGTGCCAGCAGCTTGGACGGGACAGATCAGCCCCAGCATTTT	CASSLDGTDQPQHF
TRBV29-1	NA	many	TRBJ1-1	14	TGCAGCGTTGGGGCACGGCAGCCGAACACTGAAGCTTTCTTT	CSVGARQPNTEAFF
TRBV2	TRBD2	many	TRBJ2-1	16	TGTGCCAGCAGAAAAGAGGGGCGGGGGTCCTACAATGAGCAGTTCTTC	CASRKEGRGSYNEQFF
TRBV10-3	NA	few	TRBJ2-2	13	TGTGCCATCAGTGCGCCGAACACCGGGGAGCTGTTTTTT	CAISAPNTGELFF
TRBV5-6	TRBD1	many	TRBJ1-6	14	TGTGCCAGCAGCTTTGGGACAGTCAATTCACCCCTCCACTTT	CASSFGTVNSPLHF
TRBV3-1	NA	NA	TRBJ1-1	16	TGTGCCAGCAACCCGCGAGGGGAGGGTCTTTGGACTGAAGCTTTCTTT	CASNPRGEGLWTEAFF
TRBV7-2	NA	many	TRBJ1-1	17	TGTGCCAGCAGCCACCGGGACCTCGGCCTACAGGACACTGAAGCTTTCTTT	CASSHRDLGLQDTEAFF
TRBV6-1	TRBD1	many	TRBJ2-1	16	TGTGCCAGCAGCCAACCCCGGGACAGGCGACACAATGAGCAGTTCTTC	CASSQPRDRRHNEQFF
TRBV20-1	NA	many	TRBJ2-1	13	TGCAGTGCCCCCATGGAAGCGGACAATGAGCAGTTCTTC	CSAPMEADNEQFF
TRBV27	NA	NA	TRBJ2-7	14	TGTGCCAGCAGTAACGATGGGCCCCTTAACGAGCAGTACTTC	CASSNDGPLNEQYF
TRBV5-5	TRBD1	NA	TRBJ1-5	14	TGTGCCAGCAGGCCACAGGGGGCTGATCAGCCCCAGCATTTT	CASRPQGADQPQHF
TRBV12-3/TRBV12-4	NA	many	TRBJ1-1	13	TGTGCCAGCAGCTACAGGGAGGACACTGAAGCTTTCTTT	CASSYREDTEAFF
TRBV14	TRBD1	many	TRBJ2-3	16	TGTGCCAGCAGCCCTCCCGGGACAGTTATTTTGGATACGCAGTATTTT	CASSPPGTVILDTQYF
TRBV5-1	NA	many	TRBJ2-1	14	TGCGCCAGCACCCTGACGGGGAGTGACAATGAGCAGTTCTTC	CASTLTGSDNEQFF
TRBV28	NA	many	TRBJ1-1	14	TGTGCCAGCAGAAAAGAACAGCTGAACACTGAAGCTTTCTTT	CASRKEQLNTEAFF
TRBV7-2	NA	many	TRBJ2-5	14	TGTGCCAGCAGCTTAGCGACAGGCCAAGAGACCCAGTACTTC	CASSLATGQETQYF
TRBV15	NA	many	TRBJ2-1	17	TGTGCCACCAGCAGGTTAACTCGGGGGCCCTCTGGGGATGAGCAGTTCTTC	CATSRLTRGPSGDEQFF
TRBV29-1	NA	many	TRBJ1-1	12	TGCAGCGTTGAATCGCCGGACGTGGGAACTTTCTTT	CSVESPDVGTFF
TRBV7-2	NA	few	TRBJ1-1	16	TGTGCCAGCAGCTTAGAAAGAGTCATTGTGAACACTGAAGCTTTCTTT	CASSLERVIVNTEAFF
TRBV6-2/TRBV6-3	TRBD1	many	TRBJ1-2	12	TGTGCCAGCAGTTCCAGGGGGCGCGGCTACACCTTC	CASSSRGRGYTF
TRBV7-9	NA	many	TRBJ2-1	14	TGTGCCAGCAGCCCAGGACAGTACTACAATGAGCAGTTCTTC	CASSPGQYYNEQFF
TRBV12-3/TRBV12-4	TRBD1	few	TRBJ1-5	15	TGTGCCAGCAGGGTAGGTGGACAGGGCAGTCAGCCCCAGCATTTT	CASRVGGQGSQPQHF
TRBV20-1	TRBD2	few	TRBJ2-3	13	TGCAGTGATAGCGGGGGGGGGACAGATACGCAGTATTTT	CSDSGGGTDTQYF
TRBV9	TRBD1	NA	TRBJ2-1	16	TGTGCCAGCAGCCCTGGGGGAGGACAGGGGGCGAATGAGCAGTTCTTC	CASSPGGGQGANEQFF
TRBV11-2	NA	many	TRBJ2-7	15	TGTGCCAGCAGCTTAGAGTACGCGGCAGGGGAGGAAGTGTACTTC	CASSLEYAAGEEVYF
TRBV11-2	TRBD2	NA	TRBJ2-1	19	TGTGCCAGCACCGGGGGGACTAGCGGGGGGGCCCCAACCTACAATGAGCAGTTCTTC	CASTGGTSGGAPTYNEQFF
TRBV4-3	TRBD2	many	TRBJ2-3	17	TGCGCCAGCAGCCAAAGTTTAGCGGGGGGTTTCACAGATACGCAGTATTTT	CASSQSLAGGFTDTQYF
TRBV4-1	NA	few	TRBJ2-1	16	TGCGCCAGCAGCCACGACAGGACTACCCGTGGCAATGAGCAGTTCTTC	CASSHDRTTRGNEQFF
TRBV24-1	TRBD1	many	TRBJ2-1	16	TGTGCCACCAGTGACCCTGGGACAGGAGATTACAATGAGCAGTTCTTC	CATSDPGTGDYNEQFF
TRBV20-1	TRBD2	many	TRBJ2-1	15	TGCAGTGCCTCCGGCGGACTAGCGGGAGGGAATGAGCAGTTCTTC	CSASGGLAGGNEQFF
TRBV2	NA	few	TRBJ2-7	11	TGTGCCAGCTGGAGGTCGGACGAGCAGTACTTC	CASWRSDEQYF
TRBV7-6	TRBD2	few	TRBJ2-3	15	TGTGCCAGCAGCCGGACTAGCGGGAGTCCGGATACGCAGTATTTT	CASSRTSGSPDTQYF
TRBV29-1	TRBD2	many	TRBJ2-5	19	TGCAGCGTTGAACGGGGCGGAACTAGCGGGAGAGGGTCCCAAGAGACCCAGTACTTC	CSVERGGTSGRGSQETQYF
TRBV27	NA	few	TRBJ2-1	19	TGTGCCAGCAGTCGATTTTTTGGCTCGGACGACCTCATCGACAATGAGCAGTTCTTC	CASSRFFGSDDLIDNEQFF
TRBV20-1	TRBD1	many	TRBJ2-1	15	TGCAGTGCTAGCTTACAGGGGTTATTCAGTGGTGAGCAGTTCTTC	CSASLQGLFSGEQFF
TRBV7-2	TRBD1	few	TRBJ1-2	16	TGTGCCAGCAGCTTAGCGGCGGGACAGCCTAACTATGGCTACACCTTC	CASSLAAGQPNYGYTF
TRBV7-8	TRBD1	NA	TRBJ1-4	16	TGTGCCAGCAGCCCGCAAGTACAGGGGGTGGGTGAAAAACTGTTTTTT	CASSPQVQGVGEKLFF
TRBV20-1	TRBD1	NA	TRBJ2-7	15	TGCAGTGCCCCGGGACAGGGGGAGGCCTCCTACGAGCAGTACTTC	CSAPGQGEASYEQYF
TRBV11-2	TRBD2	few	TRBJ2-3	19	TGTGCCAGCAGCTTAATGTGGGTCGCGGCTAGCGGGAGAACCCTTACGCAGTATTTT	CASSLMWVAASGRTLTQYF
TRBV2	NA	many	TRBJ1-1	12	TGTGCCAGCACTGGACCGAGCACTGAAGCTTTCTTT	CASTGPSTEAFF